Here is one TCR beta chain with its context. The antigen remains unidentified. The junction and the germline gene differ at one end; a read error may be behind it. CDR1 is SGHKS, CDR2 YYEKEE, per germline (reference sequence). The CDR3 is made up of 14 amino acids. The data were obtained in a study of OX40 agonist ivuxolimab in advanced cancers. Study-level information: All patients had ivuxolimab intravenously every 2 weeks at 0.01 to 10 mg/kg. There were three patients with partial responses, one having hepatocellular carcinoma and two cutaneous melanoma. Melanoma, hepatocellular carcinoma, head and neck or renal cell cancer occurred in dose-escalation patients. The study's findings and limits: Partial responders dosed at 0.1-3.0 mg/kg displayed clonal expansion ranking among the lowest.

TCRdb's table, derived via immunoSEQ multiplex PCR, lists solely in-frame clones and lacks some. The table has some 59,000 clones, 75% to 90% seen once. This receptor was identified in an adult with an advanced solid tumor such as melanoma, head and neck, liver or kidney cancer. Source: CD4+ or CD8+ T cells sorted from blood, taken in a trial of the OX40 agonist ivuxolimab. The genes are TRBV5-5 and TRBJ2-7; TRBD2 is a possible D gene (5 bases). The CDR3 spells CASSQMSGSSEQYF. CDR3 nucleotide sequence: TGTGCCAGCAGCCAGATGTCGGGGTCCTCCGAGCAGTACTTC.